This TCR beta chain was captured in a study of T-cell memory formation after mild COVID-19. V lost 5 bases and J lost 8; bases outside the gene matches: 10. Per germline, CDR1 MNHNS and CDR2 SASEGT. This CDR3 is built from 15 residues. TCRdb re-called the 5' RACE reads with MiXCR, one entry per CDR3 protein. The table has around 320,000 distinct CDR3 sequences, 13% to 15% seen once; the top ten hold about 21%. Sequences were obtained from PBMCs or a T cell subset sorted from them (not recorded which). The rearrangement links TRBV6-1 to TRBJ1-3, with TRBD1 matching over 9 bases. The source of this sequence is a man between 18 and 35 years old who had mild COVID-19 (a few samples of this study predate the infection). Cell type and time point are not known. Here the CDR3 DNA reads TGTGCCAGCAGTCTCCGGGACAGGGAGGGTTACACCATATATTTT. It codes for CASSLRDREGYTIYF.